This TCR beta chain was sequenced in a study of regulatory T cells in long-lasting Graves disease. This CDR3 contains 16 residues. CDR1 and CDR2 (germline): SGHTA, FQGNSA. Unmatched junction bases numbered 3, after V lost 3 bases and J lost 2 bases. CDR3-region Arm-PCR and iRepertoire HTBI primers produced the TCR beta libraries. TCRdb re-called the multiplex PCR reads through MiXCR, storing one row per CDR3 protein. The table has fewer than 600,000 distinct CDR3 sequences, approximately 23% seen once. This clonotype has more than one count but fewer than ten. Its antigen is unknown. Overall study results and limits: Blood alone, not thyroid tissue, was studied. Under persistent disease, TRBV28, TRBJ1-2 and TRBJ2-5 were used preferentially.

Time point indicated: persistent/refractory GD, antithyroid drugs over 5 years with positive TRAb. The TCR library was made from RNA that had been extracted from PBMCs in TRIzol. Peripheral blood, about 8.8 milliliters of it, was drawn into EDTA tubes. This receptor was obtained from a female donor with Graves disease. The specimen comprised peripheral blood mononuclear cells (PBMCs), sampled when the disease was refractory, from a patient treated with antithyroid drugs. This chain joins TRBV7-2 and TRBJ2-1, with TRBD2 matching over 11 bases. CDR3 sequence (DNA): TGTGCCAGCAGCTTTAGCGGGAGGGGAACCTACAATGAGCAGTTCTTC. It codes for CASSFSGRGTYNEQFF.